Presented here are 26 T cell receptor beta chains from one specimen sequenced in a study of cytomegalovirus exposure and HLA in healthy donors. Both 60 Vbeta primers and 13 Jbeta primers went into the PCR. The repertoire was sequenced with immunoSEQ multiplex PCR; TCRdb's copy has only in-frame clones and lacks some. The profile shows hundreds of thousands of clones, around 89% of them singletons. The specimen was PBMCs. The receptor source for this set is a woman aged 18-35 years in good health and CMV-seronegative.

The chain joins TRBV4-3 to TRBJ2-7; 7 bases are a match to TRBD1. CDR1 LGHNA and CDR2 YSLEER come from the germline V gene. The CDR3 extends over 15 amino acids. V trimming: 1 base; J trimming: 2 bases; junction bases outside the gene matches: 5. The CDR3 nucleotides are TGCGCCAGCAGCCAAGTCCCGACAGGGCCCTACGAGCAGTACTTC. As protein: CASSQVPTGPYEQYF.

The chain has TRBV9 and TRBJ2-2; 11 bases are shared with TRBD2. The CDR3 loop spans 15 amino acids. Losses at the gene ends were 2 bases for V and 5 bases for J; bases not matched to a gene: 2. From germline, CDR1 is SGDLS and CDR2 YYNGEE. CDR3 protein: CASSVGLADTGELFF. The CDR3, as DNA: TGTGCCAGCAGCGTGGGACTAGCGGATACCGGGGAGCTGTTTTTT.

The chain carries TRBV7-3 and TRBJ2-1, with no clear D. The CDR3 contains 13 residues. Germline loops: CDR1 SGHTA, CDR2 FQGTGA. V lost 2 bases and J 5 bases, leaving 7 bases between the germline ends. The CDR3 bases are TGTGCCAGCAGCTTAGCTACCGACAATGAGCAGTTCTTC. Translation gives CASSLATDNEQFF.

The chain couples TRBV7-9 to TRBJ1-2; unclear D gene. Between the trimmed V and J ends, which lost 1 base and 2 bases, there was a span of 11 bases. The CDR3 spans 15 residues. Germline CDR1 is SEHNR and CDR2 is FQNEAQ (reference sequence). The DNA for the CDR3 is TGTGCCAGCAGCTTAGTAGAGGGCGTGAACTATGGCTACACCTTC. This sequence encodes CASSLVEGVNYGYTF.

This clone showed up just a few times. The chain uses TRBV5-6 and TRBJ1-2; no definite D call. This CDR3 comprises 15 residues. Germline V gene lookup returns CDR1 SGHDT and CDR2 YYEEEE. V lost 0 bases, J lost 1 base, and 10 bases lay in between. The chain's CDR3 is CASSLVSLLNYGYTF. For the CDR3, the DNA is TGTGCCAGCAGCTTGGTGTCCCTCCTTAACTATGGCTACACCTTC.

This rearrangement joins TRBV2 to TRBJ2-2; D remains unclear. CDR1 and CDR2 from the germline V gene are SNHLY and FYNNEI. This CDR3 comprises 14 residues. V was clipped by 6 bases and J by 5 bases, with 13 bases between them. The CDR3 spells CASRPDGRTGELFF. CDR3 in DNA: TGTGCCAGCAGGCCTGATGGGCGAACCGGGGAGCTGTTTTTT.

The chain links TRBV4-1 to TRBJ2-5; 7 bases are a match to TRBD2. Trimming removed 2 bases from V and 11 bases from J; junction bases left unmatched: 8. Germline assignment: CDR1 MGHRA and CDR2 YSYEKL. The CDR3 is 13 residues long. CDR3 sequence (DNA): TGCGCCAGCAGCCAATCGGGACTACACAAGCAGTACTTC. It is translated as CASSQSGLHKQYF.

The CDR3 sequence is CASSQERTSGGRAYEQYF. CDR3 DNA: TGTGCCAGCAGCCAGGAGAGGACTAGCGGGGGGAGGGCCTACGAGCAGTACTTC. The genes are TRBV4-2 and TRBJ2-7, with 14 bases fitting TRBD2. In germline, CDR1 is LGHNA, CDR2 YNFKEQ. CDR3 length equals 18 residues. J gave up 2 bases and V 3 bases, and 9 bases lay outside the gene matches.

V and J are TRBV7-9 and TRBJ1-1; D gene ambiguous. This CDR3 comprises 13 residues. From germline, CDR1 is SEHNR and CDR2 FQNEAQ (reference sequence). Trimming left V 2 bases short and J 1 base short, with 5 bases between. Here the CDR3 reads CASSLSGNTEAFF. CDR3 nucleotide sequence: TGTGCCAGCAGCTTATCAGGGAACACTGAAGCTTTCTTT.

V usage is TRBV5-6 and J usage is TRBJ2-3; 11 bases align to TRBD2. Germline CDR1 and CDR2: SGHDT and YYEEEE. The V gene end was trimmed by 2 bases and the J gene end by 2 bases; junction bases not matched to a gene: 13. The CDR3 sequence is 19 residues long. The CDR3 loop is CASSFQKGALAGDTDTQYF. The CDR3 DNA reads as TGTGCCAGCAGCTTCCAGAAGGGAGCACTAGCGGGGGACACAGATACGCAGTATTTT. Together with reference TRBV5-6 and TRBJ2-3, the CDR3 gives the full variable domain: DAGVTQSPTHLIKTRGQQVTLRCSPKSGHDTVSWYQQALGQGPQFIFQYYEEEERQRGNFPDRFSGHQFPNYSSELNVNALLLGDSALYLCASSFQKGALAGDTDTQYFGPGTRLTVL.

V gene TRBV7-2 combines with J gene TRBJ2-1; 7 bases are shared with TRBD2. This CDR3 comprises 15 residues. Germline CDR1 reads SGHTA; CDR2 reads FQGNSA. Trimming removed 8 bases from V and 0 bases from J; junction bases left unmatched: 7. The CDR3 nucleotides are TGTGCCAGCGCCCGGCGCGGGAGCTCCTACAATGAGCAGTTCTTC. Residues: CASARRGSSYNEQFF. Full variable domain (missing parts from reference TRBV7-2 and TRBJ2-1): GAGVSQSPSNKVTEKGKDVELRCDPISGHTALYWYRQSLGQGLEFLIYFQGNSAPDKSGLPSDRFSAERTGGSVSTLTIQRTQQEDSAVYLCASARRGSSYNEQFFGPGTRLTVL.

This chain joins TRBV27 and TRBJ2-1; D remains unclear. V was pared by 0 bases and J by 7 bases, with 13 bases between. The CDR3 runs 15 residues. Germline V gene data show CDR1 as MNHEY and CDR2 as SMNVEV (reference sequence). The DNA for the CDR3 is TGTGCCAGCAGTTTATCGTTTAATACTAATAATGAGCAGTTCTTC. This sequence encodes CASSLSFNTNNEQFF.

The chain couples TRBV27 to TRBJ2-1; unclear D gene. Between the trimmed V and J ends, which lost 2 bases and 6 bases, there was a span of 11 bases. The CDR3 totals 14 residues. The germline CDR1 and CDR2 sequences are MNHEY and SMNVEV (reference sequence). CDR3 residues: CASSLRWAGNEQFF. CDR3 sequence (DNA): TGTGCCAGCAGTTTACGGTGGGCTGGCAATGAGCAGTTCTTC.

This sequence joins TRBV2 and TRBJ2-3, with 11 bases matching TRBD2. CDR3 length: 16 residues. Germline loops: CDR1 SNHLY, CDR2 FYNNEI. V dropped 4 bases and J dropped 6; count of bases not matched to a gene: 9. The CDR3 nucleotides read TGTGCCAGCAGTGTAGTTAGCGGGGGGGCAGTCGATACGCAGTATTTT. Translation: CASSVVSGGAVDTQYF.

This chain uses TRBV18 with TRBJ2-5; maybe TRBD1 (5 bases). Trimming removed 6 bases from V and 5 bases from J, with 16 bases in between. The germline V gene has CDR1 KGHSH and CDR2 LQKENI. This CDR3 has 14 residues. This chain's CDR3 is CASSPPRQSETQYF. The DNA of the CDR3 is TGTGCCAGCTCGCCCCCTCGACAGTCCGAGACCCAGTACTTC.

This clone was recorded once. The rearrangement uses TRBV13 and TRBJ2-1, with 9 bases aligning to TRBD1. Per germline, CDR1 PRHDT and CDR2 FYEKMQ (reference sequence). The junction had 20 bases not matched to a gene; V was cut back by 5 bases and J by 12 bases. The length of the CDR3 is 17 residues. CDR3 in amino acids: CASSRFSGTGKKLGQFF. DNA of the CDR3: TGTGCCAGCAGCCGATTCTCCGGGACAGGGAAGAAGTTGGGGCAGTTCTTC.

This clone was observed a handful of times. The chain recombines TRBV10-3 with TRBJ2-1; D might be TRBD2 (5 bases). The ends were cut back, 7 bases at V and 2 bases at J, with 15 bases in the middle. The CDR3 consists of 15 residues. CDR1 is ENHRY, CDR2 SYGVKD, per germline. The CDR3 sequence: CAIMQFKLAYNEQFF. The CDR3 DNA reads as TGTGCCATCATGCAATTCAAACTAGCCTACAATGAGCAGTTCTTC.

This chain uses TRBV27 with TRBJ2-1, with 8 bases aligning to TRBD1. Unmatched junction bases numbered 5, after V lost 0 bases and J lost 7 bases. CDR1 is MNHEY, CDR2 SMNVEV, per germline (reference sequence). This CDR3 comprises 15 residues. As DNA, the CDR3 is TGTGCCAGCAGTTTATCTTCGGGGACAGGAAATGAGCAGTTCTTC. Translated, it gives CASSLSSGTGNEQFF.

The J gene is TRBJ2-7, the V gene TRBV11-2; no definite D call. This CDR3 spans 16 amino acids. Germline CDR1 and CDR2: SGHAT and FQNNGV. V was cut by 1 base and J by 2 bases, with 15 bases left in between. In DNA, the CDR3 is TGTGCCAGCAGCTTAGCATTCAGTACAGCCACCTACGAGCAGTACTTC. As protein: CASSLAFSTATYEQYF.

V is TRBV2 and J is TRBJ1-3; unclear D gene. The V gene's germline CDR1 is SNHLY and CDR2 FYNNEI. Trimming removed 5 bases at V and 4 bases at J, with 12 bases between. The CDR3 loop spans 14 amino acids. CDR3 region: CASSRREQGNTIYF. The CDR3 region has the DNA TGTGCCAGCAGTAGACGGGAGCAGGGAAACACCATATATTTT.

The chain has TRBV7-8 and TRBJ1-2, with 9 bases aligning to TRBD1. The trim removed 4 bases at V and 6 bases at J, leaving 6 bases unmatched. This CDR3 contains 14 residues. Germline V gives CDR1 SGHVS, CDR2 FQNEAQ. Here the CDR3 DNA reads TGTGCCAGCAGCTCCTTTAGGACAGGGGATGGCTACACCTTC. Its translation is CASSSFRTGDGYTF.

The chain carries TRBV11-2 and TRBJ2-7; D unclear. This CDR3 has 12 residues. The germline V gene encodes CDR1 SGHAT and CDR2 FQNNGV. The germline V and J ends were trimmed by 0 bases and 4 bases, with 4 bases remaining between them. CDR3 sequence: CASSLDRYEQYF. Written as DNA, the CDR3 is TGTGCCAGCAGCTTAGACCGTTACGAGCAGTACTTC.

V is TRBV11-2 and J is TRBJ2-7, with a weak D call TRBD2 (6 bases). The germline V and J ends were trimmed by 5 bases and 5 bases, with 7 bases remaining between them. The CDR3 totals 11 residues. Per the germline V gene, CDR1 is SGHAT and CDR2 is FQNNGV. The CDR3 spells CASSRTNEQYF. The CDR3 DNA reads TGTGCCAGCAGCCGGACTAACGAGCAGTACTTC.

This chain connects TRBV2 to TRBJ2-1; no definite D call. The germline V gene encodes CDR1 SNHLY and CDR2 FYNNEI. This CDR3 comprises 15 residues. Trimming pared 7 bases from V and 0 bases from J, leaving 13 bases between. CDR3 sequence: CASIPHLSSYNEQFF. The CDR3 region has the DNA TGTGCCAGCATTCCGCATCTAAGCTCCTACAATGAGCAGTTCTTC.

The chain combines TRBV11-2 with TRBJ1-2; 10 bases map to TRBD1. The CDR3 totals 19 residues. V trimming: 3 bases; J trimming: 2 bases; junction bases outside the gene matches: 15. Germline CDR1 reads SGHAT; CDR2 reads FQNNGV. CDR3 in amino acids: CASSFLPGQGTPANYGYTF. The CDR3 nucleotides read TGTGCCAGCAGCTTCTTACCGGGACAGGGGACCCCGGCCAACTATGGCTACACCTTC.

The table lists this clone with a few counts. This chain links TRBV2 with TRBJ2-2, with TRBD1 identical over 8 bases. Per germline, CDR1 SNHLY and CDR2 FYNNEI. With 5 bases clipped from V and 7 bases from J, the junction kept 6 bases outside the gene matches. The CDR3 has 14 amino acids. CDR3 sequence reads: CASSRQGYGGELFF. CDR3 bases: TGTGCCAGCAGTCGACAGGGGTACGGCGGGGAGCTGTTTTTT.